Sequencing of this T cell receptor (beta chain) was carried out in a study of Ad26.COV2.S vaccination and SARS-CoV-2 variants. The CDR3 covers 17 residues. The ends were cut back, 1 base at V and 0 bases at J, with 13 bases in the middle. CDR1 MGHRA and CDR2 YSYEKL come from the germline V gene. The treatment here: around 19 received Ad26.COV2.S at low or high dose, single or two shots; about five received placebo; per-sample allocation not given. Material that was analyzed had been drawn on day 63 after the first vaccine or placebo injection. This adult donor, from Boston, was 18-55 years old. Profiled with immunoSEQ multiplex PCR; TCRdb holds only in-frame clones, not every one. Of some 640,000 clones in the sample, roughly nine tenths were seen once.

The chain employs TRBV4-1 and TRBJ1-5; the D gene is possibly TRBD1 (5 bases). Sequencing used peripheral blood, obtained in a trial of Ad26.COV2.S vaccine versus placebo. This sequence was found in a person aged 18-60 years who received the Ad26.COV2.S COVID-19 vaccine or a placebo. CDR3 DNA sequence: TGCGCCAGCAGCCAAGGGGCAGCAAGGGGTAGCAATCAGCCCCAGCATTTT. It codes for CASSQGAARGSNQPQHF.